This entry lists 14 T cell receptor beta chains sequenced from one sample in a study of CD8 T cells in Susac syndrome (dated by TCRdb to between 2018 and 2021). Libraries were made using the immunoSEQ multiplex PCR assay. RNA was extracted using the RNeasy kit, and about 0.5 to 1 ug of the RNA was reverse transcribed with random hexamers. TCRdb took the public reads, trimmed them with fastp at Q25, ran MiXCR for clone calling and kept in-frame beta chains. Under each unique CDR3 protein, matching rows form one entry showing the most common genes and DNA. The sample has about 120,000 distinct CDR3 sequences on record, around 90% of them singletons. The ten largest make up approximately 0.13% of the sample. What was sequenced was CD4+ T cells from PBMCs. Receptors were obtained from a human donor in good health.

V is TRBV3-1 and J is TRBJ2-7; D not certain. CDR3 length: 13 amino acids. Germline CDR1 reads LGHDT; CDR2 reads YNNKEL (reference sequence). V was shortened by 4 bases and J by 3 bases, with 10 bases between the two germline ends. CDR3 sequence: CASSRSMGYEQYF. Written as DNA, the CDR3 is TGTGCCAGCAGCCGGAGTATGGGCTACGAGCAGTACTTC.

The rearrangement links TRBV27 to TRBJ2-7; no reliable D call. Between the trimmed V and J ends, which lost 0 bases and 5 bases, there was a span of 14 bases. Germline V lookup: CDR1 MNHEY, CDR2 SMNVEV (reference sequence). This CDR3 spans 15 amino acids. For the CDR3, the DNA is TGTGCCAGCAGTTTATCGGGCGGATTCGGCCACGAGCAGTACTTC. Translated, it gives CASSLSGGFGHEQYF.

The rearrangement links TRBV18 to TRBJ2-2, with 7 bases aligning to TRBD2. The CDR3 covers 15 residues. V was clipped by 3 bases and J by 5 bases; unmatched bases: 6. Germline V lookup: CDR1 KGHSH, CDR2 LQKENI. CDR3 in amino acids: CASSPSQGGTGELFF. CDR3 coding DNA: TGTGCCAGCTCACCGAGCCAGGGAGGGACCGGGGAGCTGTTTTTT.

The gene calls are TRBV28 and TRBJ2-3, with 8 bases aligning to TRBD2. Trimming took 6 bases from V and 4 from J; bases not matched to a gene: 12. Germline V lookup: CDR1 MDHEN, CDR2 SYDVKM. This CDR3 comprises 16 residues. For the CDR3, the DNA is TGTGCCAGCAGCCCCTCCGGCGGGAGGCGAGCAGATACGCAGTATTTT. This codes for CASSPSGGRRADTQYF.

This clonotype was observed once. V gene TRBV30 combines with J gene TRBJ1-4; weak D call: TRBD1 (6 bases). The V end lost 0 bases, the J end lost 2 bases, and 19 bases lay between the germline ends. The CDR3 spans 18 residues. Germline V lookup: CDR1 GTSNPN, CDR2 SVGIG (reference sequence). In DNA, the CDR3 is TGTGCCTGGAGTGTCCTTGGGGGCGCCGGGTCCACTAATGAAAAACTGTTTTTT. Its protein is CAWSVLGGAGSTNEKLFF.

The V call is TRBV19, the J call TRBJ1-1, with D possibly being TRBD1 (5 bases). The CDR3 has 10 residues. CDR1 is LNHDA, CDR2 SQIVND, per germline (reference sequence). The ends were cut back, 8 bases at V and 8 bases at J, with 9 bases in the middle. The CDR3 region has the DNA TGTGCCAGTGCCGACAGAGAAGCTTTCTTT. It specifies CASADREAFF.

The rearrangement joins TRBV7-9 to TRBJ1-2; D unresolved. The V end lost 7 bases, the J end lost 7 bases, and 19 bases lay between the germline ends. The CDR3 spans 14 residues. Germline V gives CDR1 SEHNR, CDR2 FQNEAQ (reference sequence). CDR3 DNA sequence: TGTGCCAGCACCCCGTGGCAGCCTCTCGGTGGCTACACCTTC. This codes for CASTPWQPLGGYTF. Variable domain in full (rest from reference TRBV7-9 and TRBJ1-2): DTGVSQNPRHKITKRGQNVTFRCDPISEHNRLYWYRQTLGQGPEFLTYFQNEAQLEKSRLLSDRFSAERPKGSFSTLEIQRTEQGDSAMYLCASTPWQPLGGYTFGSGTRLTVV.

The CDR3 sequence is CASSSAVQETQYF. CDR3 nucleotides: TGTGCCAGCAGTTCGGCAGTCCAAGAGACCCAGTACTTC. The rearrangement joins TRBV12-3 or TRBV12-4 to TRBJ2-5; no firm D call. V gave up 4 bases and J gave up 1 base, with 7 bases separating them. This CDR3 has 13 amino acids.

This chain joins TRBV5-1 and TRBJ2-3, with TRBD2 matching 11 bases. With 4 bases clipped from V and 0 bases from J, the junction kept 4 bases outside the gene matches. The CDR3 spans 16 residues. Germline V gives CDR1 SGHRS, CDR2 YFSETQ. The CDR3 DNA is TGCGCCAGCAGCCTGGGACTAGCGGAGAGCACAGATACGCAGTATTTT. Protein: CASSLGLAESTDTQYF.

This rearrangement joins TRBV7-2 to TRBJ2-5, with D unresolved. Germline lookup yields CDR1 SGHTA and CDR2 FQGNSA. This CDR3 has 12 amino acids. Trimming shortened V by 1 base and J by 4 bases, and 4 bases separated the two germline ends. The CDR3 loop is CASSLGRETQYF. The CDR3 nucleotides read TGTGCCAGCAGCTTAGGCAGAGAGACCCAGTACTTC.

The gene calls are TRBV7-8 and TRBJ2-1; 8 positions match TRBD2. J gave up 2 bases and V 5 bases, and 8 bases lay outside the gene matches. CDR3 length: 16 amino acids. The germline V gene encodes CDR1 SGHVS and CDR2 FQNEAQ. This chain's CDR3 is CASSIRAGETYNEQFF. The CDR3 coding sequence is TGTGCCAGCAGCATCCGAGCGGGAGAAACCTACAATGAGCAGTTCTTC.

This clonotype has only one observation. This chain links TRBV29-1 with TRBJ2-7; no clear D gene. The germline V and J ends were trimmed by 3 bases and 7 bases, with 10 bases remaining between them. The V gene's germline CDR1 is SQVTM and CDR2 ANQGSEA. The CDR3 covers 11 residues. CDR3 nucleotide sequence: TGCAGCGTTGAGTCGGGCCAGGAGCAGTACTTC. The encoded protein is CSVESGQEQYF.

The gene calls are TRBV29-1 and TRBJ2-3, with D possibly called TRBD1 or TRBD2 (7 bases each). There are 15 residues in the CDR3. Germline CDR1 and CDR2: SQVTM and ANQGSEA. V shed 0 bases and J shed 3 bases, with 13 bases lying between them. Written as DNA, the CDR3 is TGCAGCGTTGAAGATCAGGGGGGGCCGACAGATACGCAGTATTTT. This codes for CSVEDQGGPTDTQYF.

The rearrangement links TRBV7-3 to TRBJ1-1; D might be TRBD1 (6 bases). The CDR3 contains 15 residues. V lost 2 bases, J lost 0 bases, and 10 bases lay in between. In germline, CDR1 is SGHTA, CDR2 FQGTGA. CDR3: CASSLATGLNTEAFF. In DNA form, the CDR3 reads TGTGCCAGCAGCTTAGCGACAGGACTGAACACTGAAGCTTTCTTT.